Listed below are T cell receptor beta chains from one sample, sequenced in a study of blood T cell repertoires in COVID-19. Method: immunoSEQ multiplex PCR; TCRdb's copy keeps in-frame clones and lacks some. This sample has fewer than 300,000 clones, with approximately 86% found just once. The sample was peripheral blood. These receptors all come from a woman between 18 and 29 years old with acute or convalescent COVID-19. The CDR3 runs from the conserved cysteine through the conserved F or W. The order of the fields is clone size, J gene, V gene, D gene, CDR3 protein, CDR3 DNA. D genes are given only for firm matches. Size is omitted from some rows. Given values are once, few, many or a class for expanded clones.

size: -
J: TRBJ1-2
V: TRBV30
D: -
CDR3: CAWTRGWGDGYTF
DNA: TGTGCCTGGACTAGAGGATGGGGGGATGGCTACACCTTC

size: -
J: TRBJ1-2
V: TRBV5-6
D: TRBD1
CDR3: CASRSILQGASNYGYTF
DNA: TGTGCCAGCAGGTCAATTCTACAGGGGGCAAGTAACTATGGCTACACCTTC

size: -
J: TRBJ1-5
V: TRBV15
D: -
CDR3: CATSRTLRGISNQPQHF
DNA: TGTGCCACCAGTAGGACCCTCCGGGGGATCTCAAATCAGCCCCAGCATTTT

size: -
J: TRBJ1-3
V: TRBV19
D: -
CDR3: CASSMALGQPWGTIYF
DNA: TGTGCCAGTAGTATGGCCCTGGGACAACCCTGGGGCACCATATATTTT

size: many
J: TRBJ1-1
V: TRBV29-1
D: -
CDR3: CSAPAQGTEAFF
DNA: TGCAGCGCTCCGGCCCAGGGGACTGAAGCTTTCTTT

size: -
J: TRBJ2-3
V: TRBV6-4
D: TRBD2
CDR3: CASSAAGGWDTQYF
DNA: TGTGCCAGCAGTGCAGCGGGGGGATGGGATACGCAGTATTTT

size: many
J: TRBJ2-6
V: TRBV19
D: -
CDR3: CASSIRQDSSGANVLTF
DNA: TGTGCCAGTAGTATTCGCCAGGACAGCTCTGGGGCCAACGTCCTGACTTTC

size: -
J: TRBJ2-7
V: TRBV5-8
D: -
CDR3: CASSLIELTYEQYF
DNA: TGTGCCAGCAGCTTGATAGAATTAACCTACGAGCAGTACTTC

size: -
J: TRBJ1-2
V: TRBV7-9
D: -
CDR3: CASSSRQVPNYGYTF
DNA: TGTGCCAGCAGCTCCCGACAGGTTCCCAACTATGGCTACACCTTC

size: -
J: TRBJ1-1
V: TRBV10-1
D: -
CDR3: CASISGGLFLGTEAFF
DNA: TGCGCCAGCATTTCGGGGGGTTTATTTCTGGGCACTGAAGCTTTCTTT

size: -
J: TRBJ1-5
V: TRBV10-1
D: -
CDR3: CASTTKPGRSNQPQHF
DNA: TGCGCCAGCACCACGAAACCGGGAAGGAGCAATCAGCCCCAGCATTTT

size: few
J: TRBJ1-2
V: TRBV29-1
D: -
CDR3: CSVSGTTYGYTF
DNA: TGCAGCGTTTCCGGGACAACCTATGGCTACACCTTC

size: -
J: TRBJ2-7
V: TRBV4-3
D: -
CDR3: CASSGAIGAYEQYF
DNA: TGCGCCAGCAGCGGGGCCATTGGGGCCTACGAGCAGTACTTC

size: few
J: TRBJ1-1
V: TRBV10-2
D: TRBD1
CDR3: CASSDNRGLTEAFF
DNA: TGCGCCAGCAGTGATAATAGGGGGCTCACTGAAGCTTTCTTT

size: -
J: TRBJ1-6
V: TRBV20-1
D: -
CDR3: CSASAQNTNSPLHF
DNA: TGCAGTGCTAGTGCACAGAACACGAATTCACCCCTCCACTTT

size: few
J: TRBJ1-5
V: TRBV28
D: -
CDR3: CASSLYRVSNQPQHF
DNA: TGTGCCAGCAGTTTATACAGGGTTAGCAATCAGCCCCAGCATTTT

size: -
J: TRBJ2-5
V: TRBV19
D: TRBD2
CDR3: CASGPGLVPPETQYF
DNA: TGTGCCAGTGGTCCGGGACTAGTCCCTCCAGAGACCCAGTACTTC

size: -
J: TRBJ1-4
V: TRBV7-6
D: TRBD1
CDR3: CASSLKPGTGNEKLFF
DNA: TGTGCCAGCAGCCTGAAGCCCGGGACAGGGAATGAAAAACTGTTTTTT

size: -
J: TRBJ1-1
V: TRBV13
D: -
CDR3: CASRLRAEGTEAFF
DNA: TGTGCCAGCAGGCTCAGGGCGGAGGGCACTGAAGCTTTCTTT

size: -
J: TRBJ1-1
V: TRBV4-3
D: -
CDR3: CASSRDYRGTEAFF
DNA: TGCGCCAGCAGCCGGGACTACCGGGGCACTGAAGCTTTCTTT